The rows below give T cell receptor beta chains drawn from one sample of a study of blood T cell repertoires in COVID-19. Data came from immunoSEQ multiplex PCR; TCRdb stores just in-frame clones and leaves some out. The sample includes 250,000 to 300,000 clones, 80% to 90% seen only once; the top ten take around 13%. The sequenced sample consisted of peripheral blood. The receptors were gathered from a woman between 65 and 79 years old with COVID-19, enrolled during active disease. Each CDR3 is given with its conserved first and last residue. D genes are given only for firm matches. Rows give clone size only sometimes, using once, few, many, or a class for an expanded clone.

>.|TRBJ1-6|TRBV5-4|.
CASSLDGSVGPPLHF
TGTGCCAGCAGCTTGGACGGTTCCGTGGGGCCACCCCTCCACTTT
>.|TRBJ2-7|TRBV13|.
CASSSDETTDSYEQYF
TGTGCCAGCAGCTCGGACGAGACTACCGACTCCTACGAGCAGTACTTC
>few|TRBJ1-1|TRBV27|.
CASSLSPRGSPAFF
TGTGCCAGCAGTTTGTCCCCGCGGGGGTCCCCAGCTTTCTTT
>.|TRBJ1-1|TRBV5-6|.
CASSLQVINTEAFF
TGTGCCAGCAGCCTTCAGGTAATCAACACTGAAGCTTTCTTT
>.|TRBJ1-2|TRBV6-6|.
CASRPTAGVWIYGYTF
TGTGCCAGCAGACCCACCGCAGGGGTTTGGATCTATGGCTACACCTTC
>.|TRBJ2-1|TRBV20-1|.
CSASGDLSYNEQFF
TGCAGTGCTAGTGGGGACTTATCATACAATGAGCAGTTCTTC
>.|TRBJ2-6|TRBV4-1|.
CATSGPADVLTF
TGCGCCACCTCAGGGCCCGCCGACGTCCTGACTTTC
>.|TRBJ1-2|TRBV29-1|.
CSVDRLGGEGYTF
TGCAGCGTTGATAGGTTGGGGGGAGAAGGCTACACCTTC
>.|TRBJ2-5|TRBV7-2|TRBD2
CASSLFPSGGLETQYF
TGTGCCAGCAGCTTATTCCCTAGCGGGGGGTTAGAGACCCAGTACTTC
>.|TRBJ2-1|TRBV28|TRBD1
CASSFQTGGPSYNEQFF
TGTGCCAGCAGTTTTCAAACAGGGGGCCCATCCTACAATGAGCAGTTCTTC
>.|TRBJ2-6|TRBV5-1|.
CASSLKEVDGANVLTF
TGCGCCAGCAGCTTGAAGGAGGTAGACGGGGCCAACGTCCTGACTTTC
>once|TRBJ2-7|TRBV23-1|TRBD1
CASSLPRTGDEQYF
TGCGCCAGCAGTCTACCGAGGACAGGGGACGAGCAGTACTTC
>.|TRBJ2-3|TRBV28|.
CASRPRAGPTDTQYF
TGTGCCAGCAGGCCGAGAGCGGGTCCCACAGATACGCAGTATTTT
>.|TRBJ2-3|TRBV6-4|.
CASSESQETTDTQYF
TGTGCCAGCAGTGAATCTCAGGAAACTACAGATACGCAGTATTTT
>.|TRBJ2-5|TRBV12-5|TRBD1
CASGPGTGGQETQYF
TGTGCTAGTGGTCCCGGGACAGGGGGCCAAGAGACCCAGTACTTC
>.|TRBJ2-6|TRBV11-2|.
CASSLSNSGANVLTF
TGTGCCAGCAGCTTAAGCAACTCTGGGGCCAACGTCCTGACTTTC
>.|TRBJ1-1|TRBV7-9|TRBD1
CASSLLGDRGWETEAFF
TGTGCCAGCAGCCTACTGGGGGACAGGGGATGGGAAACTGAAGCTTTCTTT
>once|TRBJ2-7|TRBV4-1|.
CASSLIRGDEQYF
TGCGCCAGCAGCCTCATCCGGGGTGACGAGCAGTACTTC
>.|TRBJ2-3|TRBV2|TRBD2
CASTSGLAGDTQYF
TGTGCCAGCACCTCGGGACTAGCGGGGGATACGCAGTATTTT
>.|TRBJ1-5|TRBV6-5|.
CASSSQYDQPQHF
TGTGCCAGCAGTTCCCAGTATGATCAGCCCCAGCATTTT
>.|TRBJ2-3|TRBV4-1|.
CASSQARDFSTDTQYF
TGCGCCAGCAGCCAAGCCCGGGACTTTAGCACAGATACGCAGTATTTT
>.|TRBJ2-3|TRBV28|.
CASSLLRTDTQYF
TGTGCCAGCTCCCTCCTCAGAACAGATACGCAGTATTTT
>once|TRBJ2-3|TRBV5-1|TRBD1
CASSLDRTTDTQYF
TGCGCCAGCAGCCTGGACAGGACCACAGATACGCAGTATTTT
>.|TRBJ1-1|TRBV6-1|.
CASSEAILAGTEAFF
TGTGCCAGCAGTGAAGCGATTCTCGCCGGCACTGAAGCTTTCTTT
>.|TRBJ2-7|TRBV10-3|.
CAISRWTEQAYEQYF
TGTGCCATCAGTCGCTGGACAGAACAAGCTTACGAGCAGTACTTC
>.|TRBJ1-1|TRBV19|.
CATGIALEAFF
TGTGCCACCGGGATCGCCCTTGAAGCTTTCTTT
>.|TRBJ2-5|TRBV13|TRBD2
CASSLGRGSGGKETQYF
TGTGCCAGCAGCCTAGGCCGCGGGAGCGGGGGGAAAGAGACCCAGTACTTC
>.|TRBJ1-2|TRBV30|.
CAWSAPTGNYGYTF
TGTGCCTGGAGTGCACCCACAGGAAACTATGGCTACACCTTC
>few|TRBJ2-2|TRBV2|.
CASRVTEASTGELFF
TGTGCCAGCAGGGTGACAGAGGCGAGCACCGGGGAGCTGTTTTTT
>.|TRBJ2-5|TRBV4-3|.
CASSQDWFPGETQYF
TGCGCCAGCAGCCAAGATTGGTTCCCCGGGGAGACCCAGTACTTC
>.|TRBJ1-3|TRBV10-2|.
CAMAEPSGNTIYF
TGCGCCATGGCGGAACCCTCTGGAAACACCATATATTTT
>.|TRBJ2-1|TRBV3-1/TRBV3-2|.
CASSQGGLQYNEQFF
TGTGCCAGCAGCCAAGGGGGCCTACAATACAATGAGCAGTTCTTC
>.|TRBJ1-4|TRBV5-1|.
CASSLVAGQNEKLFF
TGCGCCAGCAGCTTGGTTGCGGGCCAAAATGAAAAACTGTTTTTT
>.|TRBJ1-1|TRBV24-1|.
CATSGGGPLYFF
TGTGCCACCAGTGGGGGAGGCCCCTTATACTTCTTT
>.|TRBJ2-7|TRBV19|.
CASSDSYEQYF
TGTGCCAGTAGCGACAGCTACGAGCAGTACTTC
>.|TRBJ2-7|TRBV7-3|.
CASSSGSGNEQYF
TGTGCCAGCAGCTCGGGTAGCGGAAACGAGCAGTACTTC
>.|TRBJ1-1|TRBV7-3|.
CASSPGGSGTEAFF
TGTGCCAGCAGCCCCGGCGGGTCGGGGACTGAAGCTTTCTTT
>few|TRBJ1-6|TRBV2|.
CASRAGYLNSPLHF
TGTGCCAGCAGGGCAGGGTATCTTAATTCACCCCTCCACTTT
>.|TRBJ2-5|TRBV11-2|.
CASSLAPPSWTYQETQYF
TGTGCCAGCAGCTTAGCTCCCCCATCTTGGACATACCAAGAGACCCAGTACTTC
>.|TRBJ1-2|TRBV24-1|.
CATSPRGSDGYTF
TGTGCCACCAGTCCCCGAGGGTCTGATGGCTACACCTTC
>.|TRBJ2-1|TRBV7-8|TRBD2
CASSFHYSGGDNEQFF
TGTGCCAGCAGCTTTCATTACAGCGGGGGGGACAATGAGCAGTTCTTC
>.|TRBJ1-2|TRBV2|.
CASSVQVTANYGYTF
TGTGCCAGCAGCGTGCAGGTAACAGCTAACTATGGCTACACCTTC
>few|TRBJ1-4|TRBV5-8|TRBD1
CASSVGQAINEKLFF
TGTGCCAGCAGCGTGGGACAGGCGATTAATGAAAAACTGTTTTTT
>.|TRBJ1-4|TRBV7-2|TRBD1
CASSRGAGGTMDEKLFF
TGTGCCAGCAGCCGCGGGGCAGGGGGCACGATGGACGAAAAACTGTTTTTT
>.|TRBJ1-1|TRBV7-8|TRBD1
CASSPSGTGVVNTEAFF
TGTGCCAGCAGCCCCTCCGGGACAGGGGTTGTGAACACTGAAGCTTTCTTT
>.|TRBJ1-2|TRBV5-1|.
CASSITGINYGYTF
TGCGCCAGCAGTATTACAGGAATTAACTATGGCTACACCTTC
>.|TRBJ1-4|TRBV3-1/TRBV3-2|.
CASSQAQRTAATNEKLFF
TGTGCCAGCAGCCAAGCTCAACGGACAGCAGCAACTAATGAAAAACTGTTTTTT
>.|TRBJ2-3|TRBV11-3|.
CASSPQIGPTDTQYF
TGTGCCAGCAGCCCCCAAATTGGCCCCACAGATACGCAGTATTTT
>.|TRBJ2-3|TRBV28|TRBD1
CASSPRQGNLNGDTQYF
TGTGCCAGCAGTCCCCGACAGGGGAACTTAAATGGAGATACGCAGTATTTT
>.|TRBJ2-5|TRBV9|TRBD1
CASSVDRGRETQYF
TGTGCCAGCAGCGTAGACAGGGGGCGGGAGACCCAGTACTTC
>.|TRBJ1-5|TRBV18|TRBD1
CASSPRGQGNQPQHF
TGTGCCAGCTCACCTCGGGGACAGGGGAATCAGCCCCAGCATTTT